This T cell receptor beta chain is from a study of low-dose radiotherapy and immunotherapy resistance in tumors. Study-wide background: Nivolumab was given to patients as a 240 mg flat dose every two weeks, and ipilimumab at 1 mg/kg every six weeks. Both were delivered intravenously.

From germline, CDR1 is PRHDT and CDR2 FYEKMQ (reference sequence). CDR3 length equals 12 residues. V was trimmed by 1 base and J by 3 bases, leaving 4 bases between them. Time point described: before trial treatment. The treatment that donors received included nivolumab, ipilimumab, aspirin, low-dose cyclophosphamide and low-dose radiotherapy. With a constant-region primer and a V-primer adapter, TCRs were subjected to roughly 20 PCR cycles of amplification. Isolated mRNA underwent amplification via in vitro transcription. Using its own MiXCR run on the reads, TCRdb lists one record per CDR3 protein. This table has approximately 47,000 distinct CDR3 sequences, about 11% appearing once.

The chain combines TRBV13 with TRBJ2-7; the D is unclear. Sequencing used PBMCs, obtained before treatment. This sequence originates from a female donor with ovarian cancer. The CDR3 sequence is CASSLENYEQYF. In nucleotides, the CDR3 is TGTGCCAGCAGCTTAGAAAACTACGAGCAGTACTTC.